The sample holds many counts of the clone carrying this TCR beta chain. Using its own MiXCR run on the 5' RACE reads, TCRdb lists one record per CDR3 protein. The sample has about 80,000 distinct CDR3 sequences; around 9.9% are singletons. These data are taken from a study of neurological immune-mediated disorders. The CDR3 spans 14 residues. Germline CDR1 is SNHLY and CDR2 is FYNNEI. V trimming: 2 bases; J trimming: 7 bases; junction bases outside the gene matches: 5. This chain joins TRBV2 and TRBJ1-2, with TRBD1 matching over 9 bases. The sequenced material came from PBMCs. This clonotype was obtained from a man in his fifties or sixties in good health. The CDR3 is CASSETQGAGGYTF. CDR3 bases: TGTGCCAGCAGTGAAACACAGGGGGCAGGTGGCTACACCTTC.